Listed below are T cell receptor beta chains from one sample, sequenced in a study of cytomegalovirus exposure and HLA in healthy donors. Method: immunoSEQ multiplex PCR; TCRdb's copy keeps in-frame clones and lacks some. The sample records around 150,000 clones, approximately 79% being singletons. Sequencing input: PBMCs. Source of these receptors: a man aged 55 to 70 in good health and CMV-seronegative. Both conserved end residues are part of each CDR3. D genes are given only for firm matches.

v_call: TRBV18
d_call: -
cdr3_length: 15
cdr3_aa: CASSTGSDGFYEQYF

v_call: TRBV6-1
d_call: TRBD1
cdr3_length: 13
cdr3_aa: CASSRDRDQPQHF

v_call: TRBV7-9
d_call: TRBD1
cdr3_length: 16
cdr3_aa: CSSSLGTGGVDEKLFF

v_call: TRBV6-5
d_call: -
cdr3_length: 13
cdr3_aa: CASGLQVTGELFF

v_call: TRBV29-1
d_call: -
cdr3_length: 13
cdr3_aa: CSVVTGSNQPQHF

v_call: TRBV6-5
d_call: TRBD1
cdr3_length: 15
cdr3_aa: CASQLSGTGAFEQYF

v_call: TRBV4-1
d_call: TRBD2
cdr3_length: 16
cdr3_aa: CASSQGPAGEYNEQFF

v_call: TRBV12-2
d_call: -
cdr3_length: 19
cdr3_aa: CASLISRDSMSRAHYEQYF

v_call: TRBV5-1
d_call: TRBD1
cdr3_length: 16
cdr3_aa: CASSFLFPGTGDGYTF

v_call: TRBV9
d_call: TRBD1
cdr3_length: 15
cdr3_aa: CASSVGQGALYEQYF

v_call: TRBV7-9
d_call: TRBD2
cdr3_length: 17
cdr3_aa: CASSSTGTSGGSYEQYF

v_call: TRBV28
d_call: TRBD1
cdr3_length: 15
cdr3_aa: CASSNLQGAWETQYF

v_call: TRBV30
d_call: -
cdr3_length: 12
cdr3_aa: CAWSVQSYEQYF

v_call: TRBV2
d_call: TRBD1
cdr3_length: 11
cdr3_aa: CASSGGDRAGF

v_call: TRBV25-1
d_call: -
cdr3_length: 16
cdr3_aa: CASSEEGTATSYEQYF

v_call: TRBV7-9
d_call: -
cdr3_length: 18
cdr3_aa: CASSLTLTGSWSAETQYF

v_call: TRBV5-1
d_call: -
cdr3_length: 13
cdr3_aa: CASSADSSFEAFF

v_call: TRBV11-2
d_call: TRBD2
cdr3_length: 19
cdr3_aa: CASSLPPARLAGGPNEQFF

v_call: TRBV30
d_call: -
cdr3_length: 13
cdr3_aa: CAWSVNSAGELFF

v_call: TRBV7-8
d_call: TRBD2
cdr3_length: 16
cdr3_aa: CASSLGPSGGASEQFF

v_call: TRBV28
d_call: -
cdr3_length: 13
cdr3_aa: CASSSQVTDTQYF

v_call: TRBV5-1
d_call: TRBD1
cdr3_length: 14
cdr3_aa: CASSLVGGDQPQHF

v_call: TRBV7-9
d_call: -
cdr3_length: 12
cdr3_aa: CASSLRQTSLFF

v_call: TRBV4-3
d_call: -
cdr3_length: 15
cdr3_aa: CASSQGRQDYNEQFF

v_call: TRBV7-8
d_call: TRBD2
cdr3_length: 15
cdr3_aa: CASSPYSGGAGEQFF

v_call: TRBV7-7
d_call: -
cdr3_length: 16
cdr3_aa: CASTQNRLGFTDTQYF

v_call: TRBV5-1
d_call: -
cdr3_length: 13
cdr3_aa: CASSSSRTGELFF

v_call: TRBV7-8
d_call: TRBD1
cdr3_length: 16
cdr3_aa: CASSSKRDSLSYEQYF

v_call: TRBV19
d_call: TRBD2
cdr3_length: 14
cdr3_aa: CASSRDWEGETQYF